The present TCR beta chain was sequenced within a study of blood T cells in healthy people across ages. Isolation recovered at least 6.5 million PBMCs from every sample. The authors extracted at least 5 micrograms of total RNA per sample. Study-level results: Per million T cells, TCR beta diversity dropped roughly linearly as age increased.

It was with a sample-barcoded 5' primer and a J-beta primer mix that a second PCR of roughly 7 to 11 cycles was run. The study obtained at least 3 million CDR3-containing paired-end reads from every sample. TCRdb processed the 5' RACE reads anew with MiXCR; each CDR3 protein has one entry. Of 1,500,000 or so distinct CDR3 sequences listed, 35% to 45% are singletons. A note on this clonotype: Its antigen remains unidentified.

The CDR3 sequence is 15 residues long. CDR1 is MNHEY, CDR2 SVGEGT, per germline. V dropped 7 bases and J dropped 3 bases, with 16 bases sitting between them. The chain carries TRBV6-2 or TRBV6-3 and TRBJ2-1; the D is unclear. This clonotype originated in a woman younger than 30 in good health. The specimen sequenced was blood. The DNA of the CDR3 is TGTGCCAGCAAGGTTGGAGCGACCCTCTACAATGAGCAGTTCTTC. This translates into CASKVGATLYNEQFF.